The present T cell receptor beta chain was sequenced within a study of CD8 T cells in ankylosing spondylitis (dated by TCRdb to about 2017). With respect to the entire study: T cell receptor beta repertoires were profiled in healthy donors and ankylosing spondylitis patients so that disease-linked TCR variants could be found. The whole study cohort included over 85 healthy donors and 20 to 30 ankylosing spondylitis patients. Peripheral blood samples were taken, and synovial fluid was additionally collected from ankylosing spondylitis patients. Here is what the overall study found, with its caveats: A TCR beta motif made up of eight or nine highly homologous amino acid variants appeared to be characteristic of blood from ankylosing spondylitis patients. Significant enrichment of the disease-linked clones was reported in matched synovial fluid samples from ankylosing spondylitis patients. Some motif variants had previously been reported in the synovial fluid and blood of reactive arthritis patients, which suggests shared mechanisms of disease initiation. The disease-linked clones had a CD8+ phenotype and were found at relatively low frequencies in peripheral blood.

About this clonotype itself: It has no known antigen specificity. Base qualities are missing; no much larger clone stands one base away.

Measured from the cysteine to the phenylalanine, the CDR3 is 9 residues long. The kept DNA is CDR3 alone, 27 bases in frame from the first base. From the germline V gene, CDR1 is MDHEN and CDR2 is SYDVKM. The trim is 11 bases for V and 6 bases for J, with a gap of 7 bases between the germline ends. Sequencing took place on an Illumina MiSeq. Quantitative 5'-RACE with molecular barcodes was used to prepare TCR beta libraries. In the source study's methods: A new computational method, built on a probabilistic model of VDJ rearrangement, was used to identify disease-linked TCR variants. TCRdb ran its own pipeline on the public reads, namely fastp trimming at Q25 and MiXCR clone calling, and kept in-frame beta chains. All rows with the same CDR3 protein become a single entry with the most common DNA and genes. V and J calls and clone size were set by TCRdb, not the authors. The sample includes over 30,000 distinct CDR3 sequences, with 16% observed a single time. The biggest ten clones account for 45% of the sample.

The sequence joins TRBV28 to TRBJ1-1, with no confidently assigned D gene. The receptor was isolated from a male donor with ankylosing spondylitis or in good health (not recorded which). Sequenced input: blood. The CDR3 has the sequence CASGAEAFF. The DNA sequence is as follows: TGTGCCTCGGGAGCTGAAGCTTTCTTT.